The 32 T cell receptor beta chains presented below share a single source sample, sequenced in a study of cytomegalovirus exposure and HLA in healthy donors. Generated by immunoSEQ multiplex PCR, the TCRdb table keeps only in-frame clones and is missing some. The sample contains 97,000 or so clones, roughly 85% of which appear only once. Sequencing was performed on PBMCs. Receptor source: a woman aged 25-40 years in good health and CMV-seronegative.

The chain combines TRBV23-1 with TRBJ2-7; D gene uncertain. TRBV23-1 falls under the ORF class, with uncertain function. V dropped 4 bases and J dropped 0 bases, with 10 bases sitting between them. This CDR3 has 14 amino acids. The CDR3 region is CASSRPTSSYEQYF. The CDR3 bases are TGCGCCAGCAGTCGACCGACATCCTCCTACGAGCAGTACTTC.

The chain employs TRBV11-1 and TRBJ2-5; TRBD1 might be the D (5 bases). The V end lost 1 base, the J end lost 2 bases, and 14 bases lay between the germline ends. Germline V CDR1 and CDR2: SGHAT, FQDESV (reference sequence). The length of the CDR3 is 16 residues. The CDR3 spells CASSLGRQGLQETQYF. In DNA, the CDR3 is TGTGCCAGCAGCTTAGGGCGGCAGGGCCTACAAGAGACCCAGTACTTC.

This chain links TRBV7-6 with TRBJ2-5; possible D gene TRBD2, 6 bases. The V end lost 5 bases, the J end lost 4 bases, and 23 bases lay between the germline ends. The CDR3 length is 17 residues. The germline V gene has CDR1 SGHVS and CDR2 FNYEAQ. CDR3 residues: CASSLPRGNPVGETQYF. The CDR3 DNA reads TGTGCCAGCAGCCTCCCCCGGGGGAACCCGGTGGGAGAGACCCAGTACTTC.

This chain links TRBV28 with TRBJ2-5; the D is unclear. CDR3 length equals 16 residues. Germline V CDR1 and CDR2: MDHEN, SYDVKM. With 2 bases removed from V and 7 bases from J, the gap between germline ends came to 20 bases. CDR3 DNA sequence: TGTGCCAGCAGTTTAGTCAATTTGCCCACCACCGGGACCCAGTACTTC. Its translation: CASSLVNLPTTGTQYF.

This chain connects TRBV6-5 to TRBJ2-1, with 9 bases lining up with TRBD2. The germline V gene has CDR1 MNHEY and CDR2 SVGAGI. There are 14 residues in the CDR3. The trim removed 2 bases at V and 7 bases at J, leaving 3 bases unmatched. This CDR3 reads CASSYAGGANEQFF. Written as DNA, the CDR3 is TGTGCCAGCAGTTACGCGGGGGGGGCAAATGAGCAGTTCTTC.

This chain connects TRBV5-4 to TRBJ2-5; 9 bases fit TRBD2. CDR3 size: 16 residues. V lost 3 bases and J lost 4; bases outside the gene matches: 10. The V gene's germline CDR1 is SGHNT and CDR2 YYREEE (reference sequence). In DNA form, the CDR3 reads TGTGCCAGCAGCTCAGCGGGGGGCTCAAGGTCAGAGACCCAGTACTTC. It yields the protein CASSSAGGSRSETQYF.

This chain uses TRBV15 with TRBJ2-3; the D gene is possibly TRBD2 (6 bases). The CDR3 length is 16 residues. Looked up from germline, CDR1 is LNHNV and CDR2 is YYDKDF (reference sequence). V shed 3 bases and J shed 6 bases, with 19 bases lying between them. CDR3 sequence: CATSRVPGRAGDTQYF. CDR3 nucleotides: TGTGCCACCAGCAGGGTCCCGGGCCGGGCGGGGGATACGCAGTATTTT.

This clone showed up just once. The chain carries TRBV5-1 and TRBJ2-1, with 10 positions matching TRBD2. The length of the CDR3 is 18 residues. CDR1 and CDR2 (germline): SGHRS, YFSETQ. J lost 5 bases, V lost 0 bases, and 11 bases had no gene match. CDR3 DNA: TGCGCCAGCAGCTTGGAACCCCAGGTAGCGGGGGGCGACAATGAGCAGTTCTTC. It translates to CASSLEPQVAGGDNEQFF. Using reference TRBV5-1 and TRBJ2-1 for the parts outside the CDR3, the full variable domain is KAGVTQTPRYLIKTRGQQVTLSCSPISGHRSVSWYQQTPGQGLQFLFEYFSETQRNKGNFPGRFSGRQFSNSRSEMNVSTLELGDSALYLCASSLEPQVAGGDNEQFFGPGTRLTVL.

DNA of the CDR3: TGCGCCAGCAGCCAAGATACGGCGGGACGGCTCAATGAAGCTTTCTTT. Translated, it gives CASSQDTAGRLNEAFF. This sequence joins TRBV4-1 and TRBJ1-1; TRBD1 is a possible D gene (5 bases). V was trimmed by 0 bases and J by 7 bases, leaving 18 bases between them. Germline V gives CDR1 MGHRA, CDR2 YSYEKL. The CDR3 extends over 16 amino acids.

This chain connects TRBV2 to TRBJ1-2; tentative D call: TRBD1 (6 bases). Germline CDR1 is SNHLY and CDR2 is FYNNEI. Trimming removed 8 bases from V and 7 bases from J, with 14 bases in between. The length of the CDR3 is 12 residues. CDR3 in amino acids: CASSGQNSGYTF. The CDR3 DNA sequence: TGTGCCAGCTCCGGACAGAATAGTGGCTACACCTTC.

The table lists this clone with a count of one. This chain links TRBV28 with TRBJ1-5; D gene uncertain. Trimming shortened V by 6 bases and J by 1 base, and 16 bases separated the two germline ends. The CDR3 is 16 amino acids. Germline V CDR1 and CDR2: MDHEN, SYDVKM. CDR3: CASSTLGGRSNQPQHF. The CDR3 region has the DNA TGTGCCAGCAGCACCCTGGGAGGGCGCAGCAATCAGCCCCAGCATTTT.

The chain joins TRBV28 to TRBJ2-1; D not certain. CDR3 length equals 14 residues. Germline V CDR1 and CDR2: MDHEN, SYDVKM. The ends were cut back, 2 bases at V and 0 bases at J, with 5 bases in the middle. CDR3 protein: CASSLTGSYNEQFF. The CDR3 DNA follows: TGTGCCAGCAGTTTAACTGGCTCCTACAATGAGCAGTTCTTC.

Here the CDR3 reads CASSPGQGLDSPLHF. The DNA of the CDR3 is TGCGCCAGCAGCCCGGGACAGGGGCTCGATTCACCCCTCCACTTT. The chain employs TRBV5-1 and TRBJ1-6; 10 nucleotides agree with TRBD1. Germline CDR1 is SGHRS and CDR2 is YFSETQ. The ends lost 4 bases at V and 8 bases at J; junction bases unmatched: 6. CDR3 size: 15 residues.

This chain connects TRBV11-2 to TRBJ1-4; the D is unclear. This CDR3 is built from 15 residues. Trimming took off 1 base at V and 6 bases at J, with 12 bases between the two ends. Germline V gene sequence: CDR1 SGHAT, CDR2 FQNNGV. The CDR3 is CASSLGSRKDEKLFF. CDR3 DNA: TGTGCCAGCAGCTTAGGGAGCAGAAAAGATGAAAAACTGTTTTTT.

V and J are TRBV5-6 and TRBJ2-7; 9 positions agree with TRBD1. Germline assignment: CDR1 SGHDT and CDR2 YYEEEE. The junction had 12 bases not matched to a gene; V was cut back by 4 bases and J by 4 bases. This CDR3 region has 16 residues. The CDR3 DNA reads TGTGCCAGCAGCCCTCCAGGACAGGGGAGGGGGTACGAGCAGTACTTC. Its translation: CASSPPGQGRGYEQYF. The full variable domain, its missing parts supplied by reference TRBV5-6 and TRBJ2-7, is DAGVTQSPTHLIKTRGQQVTLRCSPKSGHDTVSWYQQALGQGPQFIFQYYEEEERQRGNFPDRFSGHQFPNYSSELNVNALLLGDSALYLCASSPPGQGRGYEQYFGPGTRLTVT.

The CDR3 DNA reads as TGTGCCAGCAGCTTGAGACTAGCGGGAAGCTTGGGCGGGGAGCTGTTTTTT. Protein product: CASSLRLAGSLGGELFF. This chain uses TRBV11-1 with TRBJ2-2; TRBD2 matches 11 bases. Germline V gene sequence: CDR1 SGHAT, CDR2 FQDESV (reference sequence). The CDR3 covers 17 residues. Unmatched junction bases numbered 10, after V lost 3 bases and J lost 7 bases.

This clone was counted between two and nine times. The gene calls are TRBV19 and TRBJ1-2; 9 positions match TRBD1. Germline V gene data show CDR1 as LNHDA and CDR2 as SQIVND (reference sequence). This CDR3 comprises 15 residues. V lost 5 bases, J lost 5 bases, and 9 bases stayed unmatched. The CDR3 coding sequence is TGTGCCAGTAGTCCGCACAGGGGGCAGGCGTATGGCTACACCTTC. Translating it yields CASSPHRGQAYGYTF.

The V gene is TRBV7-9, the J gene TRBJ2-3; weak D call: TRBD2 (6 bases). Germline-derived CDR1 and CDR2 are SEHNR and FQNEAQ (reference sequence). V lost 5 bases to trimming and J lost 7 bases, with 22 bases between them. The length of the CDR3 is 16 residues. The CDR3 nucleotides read TGTGCCAGCAGCGCCCTGGGGGGACCGAGGCAAAATACGCAGTATTTT. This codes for CASSALGGPRQNTQYF.

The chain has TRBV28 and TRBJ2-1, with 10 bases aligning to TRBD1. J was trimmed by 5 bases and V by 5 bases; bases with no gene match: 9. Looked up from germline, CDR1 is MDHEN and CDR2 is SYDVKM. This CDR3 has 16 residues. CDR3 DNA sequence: TGTGCCAGCAGTCAGACAGGGGGCGCGTTGGACAATGAGCAGTTCTTC. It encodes CASSQTGGALDNEQFF.

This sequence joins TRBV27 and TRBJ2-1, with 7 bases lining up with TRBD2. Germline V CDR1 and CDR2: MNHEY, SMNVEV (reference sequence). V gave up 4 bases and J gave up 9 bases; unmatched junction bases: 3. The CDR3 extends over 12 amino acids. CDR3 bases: TGTGCCAGCAGTTCTGGACTAGTTGAGCAGTTCTTC. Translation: CASSSGLVEQFF.

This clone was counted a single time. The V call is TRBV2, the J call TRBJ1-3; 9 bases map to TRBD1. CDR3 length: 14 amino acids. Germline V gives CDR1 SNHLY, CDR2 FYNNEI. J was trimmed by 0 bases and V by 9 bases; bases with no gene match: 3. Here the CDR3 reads CASGQGSSGNTIYF. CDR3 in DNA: TGTGCCAGTGGACAGGGGAGCTCTGGAAACACCATATATTTT.

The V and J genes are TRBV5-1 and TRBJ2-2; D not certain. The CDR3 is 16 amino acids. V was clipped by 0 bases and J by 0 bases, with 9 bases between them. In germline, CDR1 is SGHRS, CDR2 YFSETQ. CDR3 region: CASSLVGGTNTGELFF. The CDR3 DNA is TGCGCCAGCAGCTTGGTTGGCGGAACGAACACCGGGGAGCTGTTTTTT. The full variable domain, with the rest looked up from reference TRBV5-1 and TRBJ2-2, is KAGVTQTPRYLIKTRGQQVTLSCSPISGHRSVSWYQQTPGQGLQFLFEYFSETQRNKGNFPGRFSGRQFSNSRSEMNVSTLELGDSALYLCASSLVGGTNTGELFFGEGSRLTVL.

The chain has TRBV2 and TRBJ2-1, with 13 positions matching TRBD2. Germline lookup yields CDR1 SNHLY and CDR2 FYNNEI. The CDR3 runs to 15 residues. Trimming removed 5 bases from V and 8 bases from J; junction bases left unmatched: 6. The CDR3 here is CASSQTSGGAHEQFF. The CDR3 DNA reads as TGTGCCAGCAGTCAAACTAGCGGGGGGGCCCATGAGCAGTTCTTC.

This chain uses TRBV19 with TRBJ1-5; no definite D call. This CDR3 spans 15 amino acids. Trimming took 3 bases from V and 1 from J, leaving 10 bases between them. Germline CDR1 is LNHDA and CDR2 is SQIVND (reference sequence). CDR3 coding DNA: TGTGCCAGTAGTATCCTCCACCAGAGCAATCAGCCCCAGCATTTT. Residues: CASSILHQSNQPQHF.

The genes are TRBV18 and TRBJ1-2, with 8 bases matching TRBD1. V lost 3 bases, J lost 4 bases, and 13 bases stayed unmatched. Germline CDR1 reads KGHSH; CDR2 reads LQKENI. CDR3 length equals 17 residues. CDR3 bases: TGTGCCAGCTCACCTTCCCCCCCAGGGGGCGGTTCCTATGGCTACACCTTC. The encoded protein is CASSPSPPGGGSYGYTF.

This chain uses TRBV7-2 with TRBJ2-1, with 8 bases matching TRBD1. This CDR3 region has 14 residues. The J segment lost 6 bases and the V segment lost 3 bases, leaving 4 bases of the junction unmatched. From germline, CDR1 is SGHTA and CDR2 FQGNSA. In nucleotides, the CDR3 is TGTGCCAGCAGCTTGATGGGACAGGCCAATGAGCAGTTCTTC. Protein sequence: CASSLMGQANEQFF.

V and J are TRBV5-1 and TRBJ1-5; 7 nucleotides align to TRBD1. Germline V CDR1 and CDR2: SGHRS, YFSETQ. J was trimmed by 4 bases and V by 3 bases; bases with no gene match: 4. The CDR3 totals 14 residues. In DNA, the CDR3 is TGCGCCAGCAGCTCGACAGGGTTAAATCAGCCCCAGCATTTT. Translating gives CASSSTGLNQPQHF.

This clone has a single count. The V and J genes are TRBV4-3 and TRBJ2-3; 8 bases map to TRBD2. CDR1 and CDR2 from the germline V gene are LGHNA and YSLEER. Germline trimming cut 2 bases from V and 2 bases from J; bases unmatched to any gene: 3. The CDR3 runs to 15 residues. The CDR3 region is CASSQSGLATDTQYF. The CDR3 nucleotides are TGCGCCAGCAGCCAATCTGGACTAGCCACAGATACGCAGTATTTT.

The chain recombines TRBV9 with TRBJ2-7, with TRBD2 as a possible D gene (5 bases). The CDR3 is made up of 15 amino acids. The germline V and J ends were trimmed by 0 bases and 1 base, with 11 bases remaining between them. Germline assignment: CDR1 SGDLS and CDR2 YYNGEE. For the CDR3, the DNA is TGTGCCAGCAGCGTAGAAAGCAGCGGATCCTACGAGCAGTACTTC. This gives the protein CASSVESSGSYEQYF.

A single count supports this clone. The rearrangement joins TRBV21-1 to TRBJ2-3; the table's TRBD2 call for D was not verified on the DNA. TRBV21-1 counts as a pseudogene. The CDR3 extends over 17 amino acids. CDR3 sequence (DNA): TGTGCCAGCAGCACCCAACCAATAGCGGATCCCAGAGATACGCAGTATTTT. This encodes CASSTQPIADPRDTQYF.

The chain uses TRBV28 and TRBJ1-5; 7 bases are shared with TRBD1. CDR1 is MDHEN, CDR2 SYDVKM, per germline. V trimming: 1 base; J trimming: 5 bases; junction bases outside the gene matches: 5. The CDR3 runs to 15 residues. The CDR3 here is CASSLFRGNYQPQHF. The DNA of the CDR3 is TGTGCCAGCAGTTTATTCAGGGGGAACTATCAGCCCCAGCATTTT.

In DNA, the CDR3 is TGTGCCAGCAGTCCCAGTTACGGGGGCTACGAGCAGTACTTC. This codes for CASSPSYGGYEQYF. This rearrangement joins TRBV6-5 to TRBJ2-7, with D possibly TRBD2 on 6 matching bases. Trimming shortened V by 5 bases and J by 3 bases, and 14 bases separated the two germline ends. The CDR3 runs to 14 residues. Per germline, CDR1 MNHEY and CDR2 SVGAGI.